The present entry profiles one T cell receptor (beta chain) with its context. Its antigen is currently not known. Base qualities are not recorded, but no much larger clone differs from it by a single base. This specimen belongs to a study of T cell responses to AZD1222 COVID-19 vaccine (dated by TCRdb to the early 2020s). Background for the entire study: AZD1222 recipients whose second dose came at about 4 weeks and those whose second dose came at about 12 weeks were combined into one group, since spike-specific TCR depth and breadth did not differ between the two schedules. A total of 233 trial participants underwent TCR sequencing, of whom approximately 200 had received two doses of AZD1222 and around 25 had received two doses of the MenACWY control vaccine. Trial participants were enrolled into age subgroups of 18-55, 56-69 and 70-plus years, which contained about 150, 28 and 57 TCR-sequenced participants, respectively. Findings and caveats that apply to the study as a whole: Epitopes outside the regions mutated in the B.1.351 and B.1.1.7 variants were reportedly recognized by nearly half of the unique spike-specific TCRs. Participants were mostly white British, with more females than males. The authors suggested clonal diversity may have been underestimated. Spike-specific TCR breadth and depth rose significantly after two AZD1222 doses compared with day 0 and with MenACWY recipients. The vaccine-associated CD4 TCRs covered the entire spike protein, and the dominant responses fell in regions 160-218 and 743-854. The 56-69-year group was small, and its depth increase did not reach significance, likely because of low power. Because no day 14 peak-response samples were available, repertoires were characterized only after the peak T cell response. Only five or six AZD1222 recipients were SARS-CoV-2 seropositive at baseline, limiting conclusions about previously exposed vaccinees.

Including the terminal cysteine and phenylalanine, the CDR3 comprises 14 residues. Only CDR3 DNA remains: 42 bases, in frame from the first base. Compared with germline, V lacks 5 bases and J lacks 0 bases; bases without a gene match: 0. Reading the germline V gene gives CDR1 SGDLS and CDR2 YYNGEE. The intended sense of this specimen's time point label: baseline before first vaccination. Samples from vaccinated people were obtained from the UK trials COV001 and COV002, which included a single-blind randomized controlled phase 2/3 trial of AZD1222 (ChAdOx1 nCoV-19) in healthy adults. For TCRbeta chain sequencing, PBMC samples were collected from trial participants at day 0 and at day 28 after the second dose. The CDR3 regions of human TCRbeta chains were analyzed by immunosequencing. On the study's bioinformatics: Repertoire TCRs were checked for matches against a reference library of SARS-CoV-2-specific TCRs that had been generated using the MIRA antigen-specificity platform. Breadth was defined as the fraction of unique TCRs that were SARS-CoV-2-associated. Depth was defined as the fraction of total T cells that were SARS-CoV-2-associated. Each spike-specific TCR was assigned to its reactive spike region and to a CD4 or CD8 class using the MIRA data. Log10-transformed breadth and depth values were compared by one-way ANOVA with Sidak's multiple comparisons tests. Entries here come from immuneACCESS through TCRdb and include only in-frame sequences with V and J called. Some clones fail to appear in such tables; in the studies checked, an unresolved V gene covers under half of the shortfall, and the cause of the remainder is unknown. D and trimming come from the DNA, and the V and J calls and clone size come from that table. This sample has over 100,000 clones in its table, and about 88% of those were observed once. The leading ten clones occupy about 15% of the sample.

The chain employs TRBV9 and TRBJ2-2, and 8 bases in between align with TRBD1. Source: peripheral blood, taken on day 0 of AZD1222 vaccination. The sequence came from an adult in good health. The nucleotides read TGTGCCAGCAGGGACAGGGCGAACACCGGGGAGCTGTTTTTT. It specifies CASRDRANTGELFF.